This T cell receptor (beta chain) appears in the sequencing data of a study of blood T cell repertoires in COVID-19. Between the trimmed V and J ends, which lost 5 bases and 1 base, there was a span of 11 bases. In germline, CDR1 is SGHTA, CDR2 FQGNSA. The CDR3 sequence is 14 residues long. TCRdb keeps only in-frame clones here, not all; method: immunoSEQ multiplex PCR. The sample shows about 16,000 clones, roughly 91% of them seen only once. The receptor was isolated from a woman older than 75 with COVID-19, enrolled during active disease. Sequencing was carried out using peripheral blood. V and J are TRBV7-2 and TRBJ2-5, with D tentatively TRBD2 (5 bases). CDR3 region: CASSPLRAQETQYF. DNA of the CDR3: TGTGCCAGCAGCCCCCTGAGGGCCCAAGAGACCCAGTACTTC.